This passage covers 25 T cell receptor beta chains from one sample sequenced in a study of T cell responses to AZD1222 COVID-19 vaccine. Clones were read by immunoSEQ multiplex PCR, and TCRdb kept only the in-frame ones, dropping some. The data show some 180,000 clones, approximately 92% seen once. This specimen was peripheral blood, taken on day 0 of AZD1222 vaccination. The receptors here all came from an adult in good health.

This chain joins TRBV6-5 and TRBJ2-3, with D possibly matching TRBD2 (5 bases). Germline loops: CDR1 MNHEY, CDR2 SVGAGI. The CDR3 loop spans 13 amino acids. The germline V and J ends were trimmed by 8 bases and 1 base, with 10 bases remaining between them. Here the CDR3 DNA reads TGTGCCAGCTCAACTAGAGGCACAGATACGCAGTATTTT. Translated, it gives CASSTRGTDTQYF.

The rearrangement joins TRBV11-2 to TRBJ1-2; D gene unclear. Germline lookup yields CDR1 SGHAT and CDR2 FQNNGV. This CDR3 comprises 13 residues. The V end was cut by 4 bases, the J end by 2 bases, with 8 bases between. CDR3 residues: CASSSGLNYGYTF. In nucleotides, the CDR3 is TGTGCCAGCAGCTCCGGACTGAACTATGGCTACACCTTC.

The chain links TRBV6-1 to TRBJ2-5, with 8 bases identical to TRBD2. CDR3 length: 14 amino acids. Germline CDR1 MNHNS, CDR2 SASEGT. J lost 5 bases, V lost 3 bases, and 5 bases had no gene match. As DNA, the CDR3 is TGTGCCAGCAGTGAGGGGACTAGTGTGGAGACCCAGTACTTC. Its protein is CASSEGTSVETQYF.

This chain connects TRBV4-3 to TRBJ1-6; D uncertain. The CDR3 is 13 residues long. Germline CDR1 LGHNA, CDR2 YSLEER. The V gene lost 6 bases and the J gene lost 2 bases, with 5 bases spanning the gap. CDR3 DNA sequence: TGCGCCAGCAGTAACACCTATAATTCACCCCTCCACTTT. It specifies CASSNTYNSPLHF.

The rearrangement joins TRBV6-5 to TRBJ2-7; tentatively, D is TRBD1 (6 bases). The CDR3 loop spans 14 amino acids. V lost 2 bases and J lost 5, with 13 bases in between. Germline V gives CDR1 MNHEY, CDR2 SVGAGI. In DNA form, the CDR3 reads TGTGCCAGCAGTTACAGAGGGGGATCCGACGAGCAGTACTTC. It specifies CASSYRGGSDEQYF.

This clone was detected only a few times. The V and J genes are TRBV6-5 and TRBJ1-6; a weak D match, TRBD1 (6 bases). The CDR3 sequence is 14 residues long. In germline, CDR1 is MNHEY, CDR2 SVGAGI. Trimming left V 6 bases short and J 5 bases short, with 11 bases between. For the CDR3, the DNA is TGTGCCAGCAGGCTAGGGACAAATAATTCACCCCTCCACTTT. This sequence encodes CASRLGTNNSPLHF.

J is TRBJ1-1 and V is TRBV28; D may be TRBD1 (6 bases). V gave up 7 bases and J gave up 1 base, with 25 bases separating them. CDR3 size: 18 residues. Germline CDR1 is MDHEN and CDR2 is SYDVKM. The CDR3 DNA reads as TGTGCCAGCACCGAAGGGCAGAGGGCGGGGGGCCCGAACACTGAAGCTTTCTTT. This translates into CASTEGQRAGGPNTEAFF. The variable domain in full, completed from reference TRBV28 and TRBJ1-1, reads DVKVTQSSRYLVKRTGEKVFLECVQDMDHENMFWYRQDPGLGLRLIYFSYDVKMKEKGDIPEGYSVSREKKERFSLILESASTNQTSMYLCASTEGQRAGGPNTEAFFGQGTRLTVV.

This sequence joins TRBV28 and TRBJ1-3; D may be TRBD1 (6 bases). The CDR3 extends over 13 amino acids. The germline gives CDR1 MDHEN, CDR2 SYDVKM. The ends were cut back, 3 bases at V and 8 bases at J, with 11 bases in the middle. The CDR3 DNA reads as TGTGCCAGCAGTTTGGCAGGGGCAGACACCATATATTTT. It is translated as CASSLAGADTIYF.

The chain links TRBV2 to TRBJ1-2; D not resolved. The V gene's germline CDR1 is SNHLY and CDR2 FYNNEI. The length of the CDR3 is 12 residues. V lost 4 bases to trimming and J lost 4 bases, with 7 bases between them. The CDR3 loop is CASSASSYGYTF. The CDR3 nucleotides read TGTGCCAGCAGTGCATCCTCCTATGGCTACACCTTC.

This clone appeared a single time. V is TRBV27 and J is TRBJ1-6; D gene unclear. Between the trimmed V and J ends, which lost 3 bases and 10 bases, there was a span of 10 bases. The germline gives CDR1 MNHEY, CDR2 SMNVEV (reference sequence). CDR3 length: 13 amino acids. The CDR3 nucleotides read TGTGCCAGCAGTTTCGGTTTCAACTCACCCCTCCACTTT. Protein product: CASSFGFNSPLHF.

This chain joins TRBV29-1 and TRBJ1-1, with a tentative D call TRBD1 (5 bases). Germline CDR1 is SQVTM and CDR2 is ANQGSEA. With 7 bases removed from V and 4 bases from J, the gap between germline ends came to 19 bases. The CDR3 contains 14 residues. CDR3 sequence reads: CSARAGMVVTEAFF. The CDR3, as DNA: TGCAGCGCCCGGGCAGGGATGGTCGTCACTGAAGCTTTCTTT.

J is TRBJ1-3 and V is TRBV9; D remains ambiguous. This CDR3 comprises 14 residues. In germline, CDR1 is SGDLS, CDR2 YYNGEE. Between the trimmed V and J ends, which lost 5 bases and 6 bases, there was a span of 15 bases. The CDR3 reads CASSEGTFPNTIYF. For the CDR3, the DNA is TGTGCCAGCAGTGAGGGCACCTTCCCAAACACCATATATTTT.

The rearrangement uses TRBV3-1 (or the pseudogene TRBV3-2) and TRBJ1-6; unclear D gene. CDR1 is LGHDT and CDR2 is YNNKEL in the germline V gene (reference sequence). V lost 0 bases, J lost 6 bases, and 12 bases lay in between. The length of the CDR3 is 16 residues. Here the CDR3 reads CASSQETLISNSPLHF. In DNA form, the CDR3 reads TGTGCCAGCAGCCAAGAAACCCTTATATCTAATTCACCCCTCCACTTT.

The J gene is TRBJ1-5, the V gene TRBV27, with D possibly matching TRBD1 (5 bases). Between the trimmed V and J ends, which lost 5 bases and 9 bases, there was a span of 17 bases. The CDR3 is 14 amino acids. Germline CDR1 MNHEY, CDR2 SMNVEV (reference sequence). CDR3 loop: CASSGHWRAGPQHF. CDR3 DNA sequence: TGTGCCAGCAGTGGACACTGGAGAGCGGGGCCCCAGCATTTT.

The V gene is TRBV13, the J gene TRBJ2-3, with TRBD2 matching over 11 bases. Germline CDR1 is PRHDT and CDR2 is FYEKMQ (reference sequence). The CDR3 is 15 residues long. The trim removed 5 bases at V and 8 bases at J, leaving 9 bases unmatched. CDR3: CASSEFSGGAGTQYF. The CDR3 DNA reads as TGTGCCAGCAGCGAATTTAGCGGGGGGGCGGGTACGCAGTATTTT.

The sample holds one count of this clone. This chain uses TRBV5-1 with TRBJ1-4; D is possibly TRBD1 (6 bases). CDR3 length equals 14 residues. Per germline, CDR1 SGHRS and CDR2 YFSETQ. V gave up 4 bases and J gave up 5 bases, with 12 bases separating them. CDR3 in amino acids: CASSPGQKNEKLFF. The CDR3 nucleotides read TGCGCCAGCAGCCCAGGACAGAAAAATGAAAAACTGTTTTTT.

V and J are TRBV30 and TRBJ1-1; D is unclear. The CDR3 loop spans 15 amino acids. The germline CDR1 and CDR2 sequences are GTSNPN and SVGIG (reference sequence). Trimming shortened V by 0 bases and J by 7 bases, and 18 bases separated the two germline ends. As DNA, the CDR3 is TGTGCCTGGAGTGTACTTCCCAGACCAATTCGTGAAGCTTTCTTT. The encoded protein is CAWSVLPRPIREAFF. Looking up the rest from reference TRBV30 and TRBJ1-1 gives the full variable domain: SQTIHQWPATLVQPVGSPLSLECTVEGTSNPNLYWYRQAAGRGLQLLFYSVGIGQISSEVPQNLSASRPQDRQFILSSKKLLLSDSGFYLCAWSVLPRPIREAFFGQGTRLTVV.

This rearrangement joins TRBV7-2 to TRBJ1-1; the D is unclear. The CDR3 loop spans 16 amino acids. Trimming removed 3 bases from V and 8 bases from J, with 22 bases in between. The germline V gene has CDR1 SGHTA and CDR2 FQGNSA. CDR3 sequence (DNA): TGTGCCAGCAGCTTGTACCACTCGAACAGTCGCTCCGAAGCTTTCTTT. Translation: CASSLYHSNSRSEAFF.

This chain connects TRBV5-4 to TRBJ2-3; the D is unclear. V shed 1 base and J shed 4 bases, with 4 bases lying between them. This CDR3 is 12 amino acids long. In germline, CDR1 is SGHNT, CDR2 YYREEE (reference sequence). The CDR3 DNA is TGTGCCAGCAGCTTGTTCGCAGATACGCAGTATTTT. Encoded protein: CASSLFADTQYF.

The J gene is TRBJ2-7, the V gene TRBV7-9, with TRBD1 matching over 8 bases. Germline V gene data show CDR1 as SEHNR and CDR2 as FQNEAQ (reference sequence). Losses at the gene ends were 4 bases for V and 5 bases for J; bases not matched to a gene: 7. This CDR3 is 14 amino acids long. The CDR3 loop is CASSSSGGPHEQYF. CDR3 coding DNA: TGTGCCAGCAGCTCCTCAGGGGGCCCCCACGAGCAGTACTTC.

The V and J genes are TRBV30 and TRBJ2-7, with D maybe TRBD2 (5 bases). The length of the CDR3 is 12 residues. Trimming stripped 2 bases from V and 2 bases from J, with 7 bases between. The germline V gene encodes CDR1 GTSNPN and CDR2 SVGIG (reference sequence). The chain's CDR3 is CAWSSGTYEQYF. The DNA of the CDR3 is TGTGCCTGGAGTAGCGGCACCTACGAGCAGTACTTC.

CDR3 nucleotide sequence: TGTGCCAGCAGGTTCGACAGGGCCTCCTACGAGCAGTACTTC. Protein sequence: CASRFDRASYEQYF. This sequence joins TRBV6-5 and TRBJ2-7; 7 bases are a match to TRBD1. This CDR3 region has 14 residues. Trimming removed 6 bases from V and 0 bases from J; junction bases left unmatched: 5. In germline, CDR1 is MNHEY, CDR2 SVGAGI.

The gene calls are TRBV14 and TRBJ1-1; D is ambiguous. The CDR3 is 12 residues long. Germline lookup yields CDR1 SGHDN and CDR2 FVKESK. The germline V and J ends were trimmed by 4 bases and 10 bases, with 13 bases remaining between them. The CDR3: CASSRPGGIAFF. The CDR3 nucleotides are TGTGCCAGCAGCCGCCCCGGAGGGATAGCTTTCTTT.

The V call is TRBV6-4, the J call TRBJ1-2, with TRBD1 identical over 7 bases. The CDR3 length is 15 residues. Trimming cost V 1 base and J 7 bases; bases outside gene matches: 9. Germline CDR1 MRHNA, CDR2 SNTAGT. CDR3 DNA: TGTGCCAGCAGTGACTGGGACAGCGGGCGAATTGGCTACACCTTC. Its protein is CASSDWDSGRIGYTF.

The chain is built from TRBV18 and TRBJ1-5; D unclear. CDR1 is KGHSH, CDR2 LQKENI, per germline. The CDR3 is made up of 14 amino acids. The ends were cut back, 2 bases at V and 3 bases at J, with 8 bases in the middle. CDR3 coding DNA: TGTGCCAGCTCACCATCGGGGAACAATCAGCCCCAGCATTTT. Translating gives CASSPSGNNQPQHF.